Listed here is a single T cell receptor beta chain. The data belong to a study of shared clonotypes between healthy human individuals. The CDR3 is 13 residues long. CDR1 is MDHEN, CDR2 SYDVKM, per germline. With 7 bases removed from V and 3 bases from J, the gap between germline ends came to 12 bases. Sequencing used immunoSEQ multiplex PCR; TCRdb keeps in-frame clones, though not all of them. Here the sample spans over 1.4 million clones, around 97% being singletons. V usage is TRBV28 and J usage is TRBJ1-1, with a tentative D call TRBD1 (5 bases). This TCR derives from a man younger than 40 in good health. Sequenced: naive CD4+ T cells sorted from blood. Subset in this sample: CD45RA+ positively selected. The CDR3 reads CASKGFIYTEAFF. The DNA for the CDR3 is TGTGCCAGCAAGGGGTTTATCTACACTGAAGCTTTCTTT.